This T cell receptor (beta chain) was sequenced during a study of Ad26.COV2.S vaccination and SARS-CoV-2 variants. On the study more broadly: The vaccine Ad26.COV2.S was put into the muscle once, or twice with 56 days between. Study conclusions and caveats: Vaccinees and placebo recipients showed similar non-spike TCR breadth.

As for treatment: around 19 received Ad26.COV2.S at low or high dose, single or two shots; about five received placebo; per-sample allocation not given. Following the first vaccine or placebo injection, samples were taken on day 63. V shed 3 bases and J shed 6 bases, with 8 bases lying between them. This CDR3 has 13 amino acids. The germline V gene encodes CDR1 SEHNR and CDR2 FQNEAQ (reference sequence). With respect to this clone: What it binds is unknown.

Clones were read by immunoSEQ multiplex PCR, and TCRdb kept only the in-frame ones, dropping some. The sample holds hundreds of thousands of clones, around 92% seen once. This clonotype was obtained from a person between 18 and 65 years old who received the Ad26.COV2.S COVID-19 vaccine or a placebo. The V gene is TRBV7-9, the J gene TRBJ2-2; D not certain. This sample comprised peripheral blood, obtained in a trial of Ad26.COV2.S vaccine versus placebo. The CDR3 protein is CASSFSIPGELFF. CDR3 nucleotide sequence: TGTGCCAGCAGCTTCAGTATCCCCGGGGAGCTGTTTTTT.